These 12 T cell receptor beta chains were all obtained from the same sample, sequenced in a study of T cell clonality in common variable immunodeficiency (dated by TCRdb to 2014 to 2015). What the authors observed across the whole study: Reportedly, TCRbeta sequences from CVID had fewer deletions and N-nucleotide insertions, and highly modified clones with 13 or more V deletions were absent from CVID.

No antigens are known for them. The method behind the library was the immunoSEQ multiplex PCR assay. TCRdb stores this immuneACCESS table with in-frame sequences only. Part of the clones is absent; in the studies checked, under half of the shortfall reflects unresolved V genes, and no reason is known for the rest. The table kept for this sample lists 15,000 to 17,000 clones. The top ten hold 4.9% of the sample. Sequenced: peripheral blood mononuclear cells. These receptor sequences come from a human donor with common variable immunodeficiency.

To note about this clone: The CDR3 extends 3 residues past the end of the read, so its final part is completed from the germline J gene. This chain joins TRBV7-9 and TRBJ2-1; 8 bases are a match to TRBD2. J was trimmed by 6 bases and V by 5 bases; bases with no gene match: 9. Germline lookup yields CDR1 SEHNR and CDR2 FQNEAQ (reference sequence). The CDR3 is 15 amino acids. This CDR3 is CASSAGLELGNEQFF. The sequenced CDR3 bases are TGTGCCAGCAGCGCGGGACTAGAGTTAGGCAATGAG.

Comments on this clone: Read data end 3 residues before the CDR3 end; the end is taken from the germline J gene. The V call is TRBV19, the J call TRBJ1-1, with 7 bases aligning to TRBD1. Germline loops: CDR1 LNHDA, CDR2 SQIVND (reference sequence). With 4 bases clipped from V and 3 bases from J, the junction kept 11 bases outside the gene matches. CDR3 length equals 16 residues. CDR3 amino acids: CASSRWGAGGDTEAFF. Partial CDR3 DNA: TGTGCCAGTAGTAGGTGGGGGGCAGGGGGAGACACTGAA.

Details on this clone: From the germline J gene comes the end of the CDR3, since the read stops 3 residues before it. The chain links TRBV12-3 or TRBV12-4 to TRBJ1-2, with 7 bases matching TRBD1. CDR3 length: 13 residues. Losses at the gene ends were 7 bases for V and 5 bases for J; bases not matched to a gene: 7. This chain's CDR3 is CASTPDRNYGYTF. Partial CDR3 DNA: TGTGCCAGCACCCCGGACAGGAATTATGGC.

Comment on this clone: The DNA ends 3 residues before the CDR3 does, and the rest of the CDR3 is filled in from the germline J gene. The chain recombines TRBV19 with TRBJ1-2, with TRBD1 as a possible D gene (6 bases). Trimming stripped 0 bases from V and 0 bases from J, with 11 bases between. This CDR3 has 16 amino acids. CDR1 and CDR2 from the germline V gene are LNHDA and SQIVND (reference sequence). CDR3 in amino acids: CASSIDGQSSNYGYTF. Partial CDR3 DNA: TGTGCCAGTAGTATAGATGGACAGAGCTCTAACTATGGC.

To note about this clone: The read terminates 3 residues before the CDR3 end, so the remaining end is supplied by the germline J gene. The rearrangement uses TRBV30 and TRBJ1-2; 8 nucleotides align to TRBD1. Germline V lookup: CDR1 GTSNPN, CDR2 SVGIG (reference sequence). V shed 1 base, J shed 5 bases, and the junction held 9 bases outside the gene matches. The CDR3 consists of 15 residues. The CDR3 DNA, read in part, is TGTGCCTGGAGTGCCTCAGGGGGCGTTCGGTATGGC. Its translation: CAWSASGGVRYG. The whole CDR3 is CAWSASGGVRYGYTF.

As to this clone: The read is 3 residues too short to cover the CDR3 end, so that end is filled in from the germline J gene. The chain couples TRBV19 to TRBJ1-5, with unresolved D. Per germline, CDR1 LNHDA and CDR2 SQIVND (reference sequence). Trimming pared 3 bases from V and 9 bases from J, leaving 12 bases between. The CDR3 length is 13 residues. The sequenced CDR3 bases are TGTGCCAGTAGTATCGAACTCTCTTCGCCC. Amino acid sequence: CASSIELSSP. The entire CDR3 protein is CASSIELSSPQHF.

In the case of this clone: Within the sample, other DNA sequences also encode this same CDR3. The CDR3 loop is CASSPGTGGYEQYF. The CDR3 DNA, read in part, is TGTGCCAGCTCACCAGGCACAGGGGGCTACGAG. The rearrangement joins TRBV18 to TRBJ2-7, with TRBD1 matching 8 bases. The CDR3 goes on 3 residues after the read ends, and that part is filled in from the germline J gene. Germline-derived CDR1 and CDR2 are KGHSH and LQKENI. The CDR3 sequence is 14 residues long. Trimming removed 2 bases from V and 3 bases from J; junction bases left unmatched: 3.

A remark on this clone: The sequence runs out 3 residues before the end of the CDR3; the remainder is reconstructed from the germline J gene. The chain uses TRBV5-1 and TRBJ2-3; maybe TRBD1 (6 bases). The germline gives CDR1 SGHRS, CDR2 YFSETQ. With 4 bases removed from V and 0 bases from J, the gap between germline ends came to 18 bases. This CDR3 is 17 amino acids long. The chain's CDR3 is CASSPSVLDSSTDTQYF. The DNA read from the CDR3 is TGCGCCAGCAGCCCCAGCGTATTGGACAGCAGCACAGATACG.

Notes on this clone: The CDR3 is cut off 3 residues early in the read; its end comes from the germline J gene. The V gene is TRBV7-9, the J gene TRBJ2-7; possible D gene TRBD2, 6 bases. The CDR3 is made up of 14 amino acids. V lost 1 base to trimming and J lost 6 bases, with 13 bases between them. The V gene's germline CDR1 is SEHNR and CDR2 FQNEAQ (reference sequence). The CDR3 region is CASSLGGAGPEQYF. The CDR3 DNA, read in part, is TGTGCCAGCAGCTTAGGCGGGGCGGGCCCCGAG. Supplemented by reference TRBV7-9 and TRBJ2-7, the full variable domain reads DTGVSQNPRHKITKRGQNVTFRCDPISEHNRLYWYRQTLGQGPEFLTYFQNEAQLEKSRLLSDRFSAERPKGSFSTLEIQRTEQGDSAMYLCASSLGGAGPEQYFGPGTRLTVT.

Points on this clone: The read is 3 residues too short to cover the CDR3 end, so that end is filled in from the germline J gene. The chain uses TRBV29-1 and TRBJ2-7, with a possible D match to TRBD1 (6 bases). From germline, CDR1 is SQVTM and CDR2 ANQGSEA. This CDR3 comprises 15 residues. V lost 0 bases to trimming and J lost 3 bases, with 15 bases between them. CDR3 DNA (partial): TGCAGCGTTGAAGATCCGTCAGGGGTGCTCTACGAG. Translating it yields CSVEDPSGVLYE. The full-length CDR3 reads as CSVEDPSGVLYEQYF.

Notes on this clone: With the read ending 3 residues before the CDR3 end, the germline J gene is used to fill in that end. This chain links TRBV20-1 with TRBJ2-7; maybe TRBD2 (5 bases). Per germline, CDR1 DFQATT and CDR2 SNEGSKA (reference sequence). The V end was cut by 6 bases, the J end by 1 base, with 13 bases between. CDR3 length: 13 amino acids. CDR3 protein: CSARGPVSYEQYF. Incomplete CDR3 DNA: TGCAGTGCCCGAGGGCCAGTTTCCTACGAG.

Turning to this clone: Read data end 3 residues before the CDR3 end; the end is taken from the germline J gene. This chain connects TRBV7-6 to TRBJ2-7, with 8 nucleotides matching TRBD1. Germline CDR1 and CDR2: SGHVS and FNYEAQ. V lost 1 base, J lost 1 base, and 3 bases stayed unmatched. The CDR3 totals 15 residues. Incomplete CDR3 DNA: TGTGCCAGCAGCTTAGGAGGGGACAGGTCCTACGAG. It specifies CASSLGGDRSYE. The entire CDR3 protein is CASSLGGDRSYEQYF. Looking up the rest from reference TRBV7-6 and TRBJ2-7 gives the full variable domain: GAGVSQSPRYKVTKRGQDVALRCDPISGHVSLYWYRQALGQGPEFLTYFNYEAQQDKSGLPNDRFSAERPEGSISTLTIQRTEQRDSAMYRCASSLGGDRSYEQYFGPGTRLTVT.